This TCR beta chain came from a study of blood T cell repertoires in COVID-19. CDR1 and CDR2 from the germline V gene are LNHDA and SQIVND (reference sequence). Unmatched junction bases numbered 6, after V lost 3 bases and J lost 0 bases. CDR3 length: 17 residues. Profiling relied on immunoSEQ multiplex PCR, and the TCRdb table lists in-frame clones only, not all of them. The table lists some 180,000 clones, 75% to 90% of them singletons. The sample holds one count of this clone. Material: PBMCs or T cells enriched from blood (not recorded which). The rearrangement joins TRBV19 to TRBJ1-5; 9 bases map to TRBD1. The receptor's source is a man aged 35 to 55 who had recovered from COVID-19. CDR3 DNA: TGTGCCAGTAGTATTCTGACAGGGGGTTATAGCAATCAGCCCCAGCATTTT. It translates to CASSILTGGYSNQPQHF.